The entry below gives a single TCR beta chain sequence along with its context. Libraries were prepared by immunoSEQ multiplex PCR; TCRdb keeps only in-frame clonotypes and omits some of them. The sample shows 260,000 or so clones, about four fifths of them seen only once. CDR1 MNHEY and CDR2 SVGAGI come from the germline V gene. CDR3 length: 16 residues. V dropped 0 bases and J dropped 6; count of bases not matched to a gene: 2. This specimen comes from a study of blood T cell repertoires in COVID-19. The sequenced sample consisted of peripheral blood. V is TRBV6-5 and J is TRBJ2-1; 13 bases are a match to TRBD2. The receptor was derived from a woman in her 70s with acute or convalescent COVID-19. CDR3 nucleotides: TGTGCCAGCAGTTACTCGACTAGCGGGGGGTCCAATGAGCAGTTCTTC. This codes for CASSYSTSGGSNEQFF.